This T cell receptor beta chain was profiled in a study of regulatory T cells in long-lasting Graves disease. Whole-study context: Antithyroid drug use was under 3 months in newly diagnosed Graves' patients.

To make TCR beta libraries, researchers used iRepertoire HTBI primers and Arm-PCR of CDR3 regions. MiXCR, run by TCRdb on the multiplex PCR reads, gives a single entry per CDR3 protein. This table holds more than 350,000 distinct CDR3 sequences, around 14% found once. Time point denoted: newly diagnosed GD, antithyroid drugs for less than 3 months. Extracted RNA from PBMCs served as the source of the TCR library. These data also featured in a second study, about T cells in Graves' hyperthyroidism and ophthalmopathy. According to that study: Uncontrolled infection, other autoimmune disease, pregnancy or lactation disqualified patients from enrolment.

This receptor was identified in a woman in her twenties or thirties with Graves disease. The sequencing here drew on peripheral blood mononuclear cells (PBMCs), taken at new diagnosis, from a patient treated with antithyroid drugs.

The CDR3 bases are TGCAGTGCTAGTCGGCGGTACTCCTACGAGCAGTACTTC. Protein: CSASRRYSYEQYF. This chain links TRBV20-1 with TRBJ2-7; the D is unclear. Germline loops: CDR1 DFQATT, CDR2 SNEGSKA (reference sequence). The CDR3 has 13 amino acids. The V and J ends lost 3 bases and 0 bases respectively, with 9 bases between them.